Listed below are T cell receptor beta chains from one sample, sequenced in a study of Graves' ophthalmopathy and Graves' hyperthyroidism. TCRdb processed the multiplex PCR reads anew with MiXCR; each CDR3 protein has one entry. Here the sample spans 400,000 to 500,000 distinct CDR3 sequences, about 21% being singletons. The sequenced sample was peripheral blood. The receptors originated from a woman under 30 with stable Graves' hyperthyroidism. The CDR3 runs from the conserved cysteine through the conserved F or W. Fields, in order: CDR3 protein, CDR3 DNA, J gene, clone size, D gene, V gene. A D gene is named only where the DNA matches it firmly. Size is omitted from some rows. Given values are once, few, many or a class for expanded clones.

CDR3aa: CASSLVGIIVPRVSEQYF
CDR3nt: TGTGCCAGCAGCTTAGTAGGCATAATCGTCCCGAGGGTGAGCGAGCAGTACTTC
j_gene: TRBJ2-7
abundance: many
d_gene: -
v_gene: TRBV7-6

CDR3aa: CASSPSGRIHEQYF
CDR3nt: TGTGCCAGCAGCCCAAGCGGGAGGATCCACGAGCAGTACTTC
j_gene: TRBJ2-7
abundance: many
d_gene: TRBD2
v_gene: TRBV5-4

CDR3aa: CASSIDPGHLNTGELFF
CDR3nt: TGTGCCAGTAGTATAGATCCTGGCCACCTGAACACCGGGGAGCTGTTTTTT
j_gene: TRBJ2-2
abundance: few
d_gene: -
v_gene: TRBV19

CDR3aa: CASSERWRGLYEQYF
CDR3nt: TGTGCCAGCAGTGAGAGGTGGAGGGGGTTATACGAGCAGTACTTC
j_gene: TRBJ2-7
abundance: many
d_gene: -
v_gene: TRBV2

CDR3aa: CATSKTGNANTGELFF
CDR3nt: TGTGCCACCAGTAAAACAGGCAATGCGAACACCGGGGAGCTGTTTTTT
j_gene: TRBJ2-2
abundance: few
d_gene: -
v_gene: TRBV24-1

CDR3aa: CASSQGQGRPLGYTF
CDR3nt: TGTGCCAGCAGCCAGGGACAGGGAAGGCCCCTTGGCTACACCTTC
j_gene: TRBJ1-2
abundance: -
d_gene: TRBD1
v_gene: TRBV3-1

CDR3aa: CACRGLLGTEAFF
CDR3nt: TGTGCCTGCAGGGGCCTCCTGGGCACTGAAGCTTTCTTT
j_gene: TRBJ1-1
abundance: few
d_gene: -
v_gene: TRBV30

CDR3aa: CASSLQGWTGGIIYEQYF
CDR3nt: TGTGCCAGCAGCCTCCAGGGATGGACAGGGGGGATTATCTACGAGCAGTACTTC
j_gene: TRBJ2-7
abundance: -
d_gene: TRBD1
v_gene: TRBV4-2

CDR3aa: CATSGEWGYEQYF
CDR3nt: TGTGCCACCTCAGGTGAATGGGGCTACGAGCAGTACTTC
j_gene: TRBJ2-7
abundance: many
d_gene: -
v_gene: TRBV27

CDR3aa: CAISLAGHGDYYEQYF
CDR3nt: TGTGCCATTTCACTCGCGGGCCATGGGGACTACTACGAGCAGTACTTC
j_gene: TRBJ2-7
abundance: many
d_gene: TRBD2
v_gene: TRBV19

CDR3aa: CASSLTGSETEAFF
CDR3nt: TGTGCCAGCAGCTTGACAGGAAGCGAGACTGAAGCTTTCTTT
j_gene: TRBJ1-1
abundance: -
d_gene: -
v_gene: TRBV7-3

CDR3aa: CASSLGLSANTGELFF
CDR3nt: TGCGCCAGCAGCTTGGGACTATCCGCGAACACCGGGGAGCTGTTTTTT
j_gene: TRBJ2-2
abundance: -
d_gene: -
v_gene: TRBV5-1

CDR3aa: CASTVAGAGETQYF
CDR3nt: TGTGCCAGCACCGTAGCGGGAGCGGGAGAGACCCAGTACTTC
j_gene: TRBJ2-5
abundance: many
d_gene: TRBD2
v_gene: TRBV6-2/TRBV6-3

CDR3aa: CASGTGWSTEAFF
CDR3nt: TGTGCCAGCGGTACCGGATGGTCCACTGAAGCTTTCTTT
j_gene: TRBJ1-1
abundance: once
d_gene: -
v_gene: TRBV27

CDR3aa: CASSPTGWIDGYTF
CDR3nt: TGTGCCAGCTCACCGACAGGGTGGATAGATGGCTACACCTTC
j_gene: TRBJ1-2
abundance: -
d_gene: TRBD1
v_gene: TRBV18

CDR3aa: CSAISARGALETQYF
CDR3nt: TGCAGTGCTATCTCGGCTAGGGGGGCTCTGGAGACCCAGTACTTC
j_gene: TRBJ2-5
abundance: many
d_gene: -
v_gene: TRBV20-1

CDR3aa: CASSQDWDGSYEQYF
CDR3nt: TGCGCCAGCAGCCAAGACTGGGACGGCTCCTACGAGCAGTACTTC
j_gene: TRBJ2-7
abundance: many
d_gene: -
v_gene: TRBV4-1

CDR3aa: CAIRQGSGGYTF
CDR3nt: TGTGCCATCAGACAGGGTAGCGGTGGCTACACCTTC
j_gene: TRBJ1-2
abundance: many
d_gene: -
v_gene: TRBV10-3

CDR3aa: CAWNNRYQPQHF
CDR3nt: TGTGCCTGGAACAACCGGTATCAGCCCCAGCATTTT
j_gene: TRBJ1-5
abundance: many
d_gene: -
v_gene: TRBV30

CDR3aa: CASSQTINTEAFF
CDR3nt: TGTGCCAGCAGCCAGACAATTAACACTGAAGCTTTCTTT
j_gene: TRBJ1-1
abundance: many
d_gene: -
v_gene: TRBV28

CDR3aa: CASGGDRRTEAFF
CDR3nt: TGTGCCAGCGGGGGGGACAGGCGCACTGAAGCTTTCTTT
j_gene: TRBJ1-1
abundance: many
d_gene: TRBD1
v_gene: TRBV27

CDR3aa: CASIKKGLAGATGELFF
CDR3nt: TGTGCCAGCATCAAGAAGGGACTAGCGGGAGCTACCGGGGAGCTGTTTTTT
j_gene: TRBJ2-2
abundance: many
d_gene: TRBD2
v_gene: TRBV7-2

CDR3aa: CASSLMGLTYPNYGYTF
CDR3nt: TGCGCCAGCAGCTTGATGGGACTGACTTACCCAAACTATGGCTACACCTTC
j_gene: TRBJ1-2
abundance: -
d_gene: -
v_gene: TRBV5-1

CDR3aa: CASRDGRGGYEQYF
CDR3nt: TGTGCCAGCAGAGACGGACGGGGCGGGTACGAGCAGTACTTC
j_gene: TRBJ2-7
abundance: -
d_gene: -
v_gene: TRBV6-1

CDR3aa: CASSFGGAGVAEAFF
CDR3nt: TGTGCCAGCAGCTTCGGGGGGGCCGGGGTCGCTGAAGCTTTCTTT
j_gene: TRBJ1-1
abundance: once
d_gene: -
v_gene: TRBV11-2

CDR3aa: CASSPGTHETQYF
CDR3nt: TGTGCCAGCAGCCCCGGGACCCACGAGACCCAGTACTTC
j_gene: TRBJ2-5
abundance: -
d_gene: -
v_gene: TRBV13

CDR3aa: CATSRPPGGYNTGELFF
CDR3nt: TGTGCCACCAGCCGTCCCCCGGGAGGGTATAACACCGGGGAGCTGTTTTTT
j_gene: TRBJ2-2
abundance: many
d_gene: TRBD2
v_gene: TRBV15

CDR3aa: CASSPPKETQYF
CDR3nt: TGTGCCAGCAGCCCGCCCAAAGAGACCCAGTACTTC
j_gene: TRBJ2-5
abundance: -
d_gene: -
v_gene: TRBV6-5

CDR3aa: CSAHMGTGIRNTEAFF
CDR3nt: TGCAGCGCCCATATGGGGACAGGGATCCGGAACACTGAAGCTTTCTTT
j_gene: TRBJ1-1
abundance: many
d_gene: TRBD1
v_gene: TRBV29-1

CDR3aa: CASSPFWTPTETQYF
CDR3nt: TGTGCCAGCTCACCCTTCTGGACACCAACAGAGACCCAGTACTTC
j_gene: TRBJ2-5
abundance: many
d_gene: -
v_gene: TRBV18

CDR3aa: CASSLPASRDGYTF
CDR3nt: TGTGCCAGCAGTCTCCCCGCTTCAAGGGATGGCTACACCTTC
j_gene: TRBJ1-2
abundance: -
d_gene: -
v_gene: TRBV6-1

CDR3aa: CASRNRVQSTEAFF
CDR3nt: TGTGCCAGCAGGAACCGGGTCCAGAGCACTGAAGCTTTCTTT
j_gene: TRBJ1-1
abundance: -
d_gene: -
v_gene: TRBV12-3/TRBV12-4

CDR3aa: CASSLPKLQRGTYEQYF
CDR3nt: TGTGCCAGCAGCTTACCAAAACTACAGCGGGGGACCTACGAGCAGTACTTC
j_gene: TRBJ2-7
abundance: many
d_gene: TRBD2
v_gene: TRBV7-9

CDR3aa: CASSFEDGFFLYGYTF
CDR3nt: TGTGCCAGCAGTTTTGAGGACGGCTTTTTTCTCTATGGCTACACCTTC
j_gene: TRBJ1-2
abundance: many
d_gene: -
v_gene: TRBV28

CDR3aa: CASSPEIEQYF
CDR3nt: TGTGCCAGCTCACCTGAGATCGAGCAGTACTTC
j_gene: TRBJ2-7
abundance: many
d_gene: -
v_gene: TRBV18

CDR3aa: CASSPVELSSGNTIYF
CDR3nt: TGTGCCAGTAGCCCCGTGGAGTTGAGCTCTGGAAACACCATATATTTT
j_gene: TRBJ1-3
abundance: -
d_gene: -
v_gene: TRBV19

CDR3aa: CASTERGTGRGEAFF
CDR3nt: TGTGCCAGCACCGAAAGAGGGACAGGGAGGGGTGAAGCTTTCTTT
j_gene: TRBJ1-1
abundance: many
d_gene: TRBD1
v_gene: TRBV6-5

CDR3aa: CASRSGQGVNQPQHF
CDR3nt: TGTGCCAGCAGGTCCGGGCAGGGGGTCAATCAGCCCCAGCATTTT
j_gene: TRBJ1-5
abundance: -
d_gene: TRBD1
v_gene: TRBV28

CDR3aa: CASSTDAGSGNTIYF
CDR3nt: TGTGCCAGCAGTACGGACGCAGGGTCTGGAAACACCATATATTTT
j_gene: TRBJ1-3
abundance: many
d_gene: -
v_gene: TRBV6-1

CDR3aa: CASSRSGHTEAFF
CDR3nt: TGTGCCAGCAGCCGATCAGGCCACACTGAAGCTTTCTTT
j_gene: TRBJ1-1
abundance: -
d_gene: -
v_gene: TRBV12-3/TRBV12-4

CDR3aa: CASSFLTSGRAEGTGELFF
CDR3nt: TGTGCCAGCAGTTTCCTCACTAGCGGGAGGGCCGAAGGCACCGGGGAGCTGTTTTTT
j_gene: TRBJ2-2
abundance: -
d_gene: TRBD2
v_gene: TRBV27

CDR3aa: CASRNRGEAFF
CDR3nt: TGTGCCAGCAGGAACAGGGGGGAAGCTTTCTTT
j_gene: TRBJ1-1
abundance: few
d_gene: TRBD1
v_gene: TRBV6-2/TRBV6-3

CDR3aa: CASTDGGRETQYF
CDR3nt: TGTGCCAGCACCGACGGGGGGCGGGAGACCCAGTACTTC
j_gene: TRBJ2-5
abundance: -
d_gene: -
v_gene: TRBV2

CDR3aa: CASSVAGAGISGNTIYF
CDR3nt: TGTGCCAGCAGCGTAGCGGGTGCCGGGATATCTGGAAACACCATATATTTT
j_gene: TRBJ1-3
abundance: -
d_gene: -
v_gene: TRBV9

CDR3aa: CASRQPPHTEAFF
CDR3nt: TGTGCCAGCAGACAACCCCCCCACACTGAAGCTTTCTTT
j_gene: TRBJ1-1
abundance: many
d_gene: -
v_gene: TRBV6-2/TRBV6-3

CDR3aa: CASSQGVLSGANVLTF
CDR3nt: TGCGCCAGCAGCCAGGGGGTACTATCTGGGGCCAACGTCCTGACTTTC
j_gene: TRBJ2-6
abundance: -
d_gene: -
v_gene: TRBV4-1

CDR3aa: CASRSRGGRETQYF
CDR3nt: TGTGCCAGCAGATCTCGGGGGGGCCGTGAGACCCAGTACTTC
j_gene: TRBJ2-5
abundance: few
d_gene: TRBD2
v_gene: TRBV12-3/TRBV12-4

CDR3aa: CASSTTLNTEAFF
CDR3nt: TGTGCCAGCAGTACGACACTGAACACTGAAGCTTTCTTT
j_gene: TRBJ1-1
abundance: once
d_gene: -
v_gene: TRBV5-5

CDR3aa: CSVEEGTKETGNPGELFF
CDR3nt: TGCAGCGTTGAAGAGGGAACGAAGGAGACAGGGAACCCCGGGGAGCTGTTTTTT
j_gene: TRBJ2-2
abundance: few
d_gene: TRBD1
v_gene: TRBV29-1

CDR3aa: CASSEYGSSYEQYF
CDR3nt: TGTGCCAGCAGTGAATACGGCAGCTCCTACGAGCAGTACTTC
j_gene: TRBJ2-7
abundance: many
d_gene: -
v_gene: TRBV25-1

CDR3aa: CASNPNWGSRAGELFF
CDR3nt: TGTGCCAGTAATCCTAATTGGGGTTCGCGGGCCGGGGAGCTGTTTTTT
j_gene: TRBJ2-2
abundance: few
d_gene: -
v_gene: TRBV19

CDR3aa: CASSPGPSGYGYTF
CDR3nt: TGTGCCAGCAGCCCGGGCCCGAGCGGGTATGGCTACACCTTC
j_gene: TRBJ1-2
abundance: -
d_gene: -
v_gene: TRBV27

CDR3aa: CSAAPTGGPYEQYF
CDR3nt: TGCAGTGCTGCCCCGACAGGGGGCCCCTACGAGCAGTACTTC
j_gene: TRBJ2-7
abundance: few
d_gene: TRBD1
v_gene: TRBV20-1